Shown below are 4 T cell receptor beta chains from a single sample sequenced in a study of Ad26.COV2.S vaccination and SARS-CoV-2 variants. Noted treatment: around 19 received Ad26.COV2.S at low or high dose, single or two shots; five or six received placebo; per-sample allocation not given. Specimens were obtained on day 63 following the first vaccine or placebo injection. Some clones are missing from TCRdb's copy, which holds only in-frame ones; the method was immunoSEQ multiplex PCR. The sample records over 400,000 clones, about 92% being singletons. Source: peripheral blood, taken in a trial of Ad26.COV2.S vaccine versus placebo. Receptors originate from a person aged 18-60 years who received the Ad26.COV2.S COVID-19 vaccine or a placebo.

CDR3 region: CASSLFWGTQYF. As DNA, the CDR3 is TGTGCCAGCAGCTTGTTCTGGGGGACCCAGTACTTC. The rearrangement links TRBV5-6 to TRBJ2-5; D is unclear. The germline CDR1 and CDR2 sequences are SGHDT and YYEEEE. The CDR3 has 12 amino acids. The V end lost 1 base, the J end lost 7 bases, and 8 bases lay between the germline ends.

The chain joins TRBV19 to TRBJ1-1, with 7 bases aligning to TRBD1. The CDR3 contains 14 residues. The trim removed 3 bases at V and 3 bases at J, leaving 4 bases unmatched. CDR1 is LNHDA and CDR2 is SQIVND in the germline V gene (reference sequence). CDR3 loop: CASSMQGGDTEAFF. CDR3 in DNA: TGTGCCAGTAGTATGCAGGGGGGGGACACTGAAGCTTTCTTT.

For the CDR3, the DNA is TGTGCCAGCAGAAGCGTAATTTTTCTACGGGAAACGCACCCACCCCAAAAGGGCGAGCAGTACTTC. Protein product: CASRSVIFLRETHPPQKGEQYF. The rearrangement uses TRBV9 and TRBJ2-7; TRBD2 is a possible D gene (5 bases). Trimming cost V 5 bases and J 6 bases, with 42 bases left between them. Germline CDR1 and CDR2: SGDLS and YYNGEE. This CDR3 has 22 residues.

The rearrangement links TRBV18 to TRBJ2-7, with no clear D. Germline CDR1 KGHSH, CDR2 LQKENI. V lost 3 bases to trimming and J lost 1 base, with 7 bases between them. CDR3 length equals 13 residues. CDR3 sequence reads: CASSPPASYEQYF. The CDR3 DNA is TGTGCCAGCTCACCGCCAGCATCCTACGAGCAGTACTTC.